This T cell receptor beta chain was captured by sequencing in a study of CD8 T cells in Susac syndrome (dated by TCRdb to between 2018 and 2021). Context from the whole study: Repertoire sequencing was used to test whether CD8+ T cell activation and differentiation in Susac syndrome was antigen driven.

Study-wide findings and limitations: The TCR sequencing and HLA analysis was acknowledged to have included a relatively small number of individuals.

RNA was extracted using the RNeasy kit, and roughly 0.5 to 1 ug of the RNA was reverse transcribed with random hexamers. TCR beta CDR3 regions were amplified with the immunoSEQ multiplex PCR assay covering 54 Vbeta and 13 Jbeta segments. To correct PCR amplification bias, a synthetic template baseline was used for both primer optimization and computational correction. Per the original workflow: Reads were assigned to V, D and J genes according to IMGT and analyzed in immunoSEQ Analyzer, with only productive sequences retained. Clonality was computed as one minus Shannon entropy normalized by log2 of the number of productive unique sequences. Public and private clones were assessed among the 100 most prevalent clones of each patient and control. A clone was defined as Susac-specific if it was absent from the healthy and MS cohorts, from roughly 990 published viral clones and from other ImmuneACCESS disease sequences. The raw public reads went through TCRdb reprocessing: fastp at Q25, MiXCR clone calling, in-frame beta chains kept. Rows are unified per CDR3 protein, each entry keeping the most common DNA and genes. The V and J calls follow TCRdb's processing rather than the paper's. The sample contains approximately 150,000 distinct CDR3 sequences, around 95% of them found a single time. The ten largest clonotypes hold 0.13% of the sample.

With regard to this clonotype: The antigen this receptor binds is unknown. Base qualities are missing; no much larger clone stands one base away.

The germline V gene gives CDR1 as MNHEY and CDR2 as SVGAGI. The CDR3 spans 18 residues, from the cysteine through the phenylalanine. The entry retains the CDR3 DNA only, 54 bases that are in frame from base 1. Trimming accounts for 0 bases at V and 5 bases at J, while the number of junction bases matched to no gene is 11. Peripheral blood CD8+ and CD4+ T cells from healthy donors, Susac syndrome patients and multiple sclerosis patients were profiled using high-throughput TCR beta sequencing. Healthy donors were included as age- and sex-matched controls. CD8+ TEMRA cells were enriched by FACS, while bulk CD8+ and CD4+ T cells were purified by magnetic negative isolation. Blood was drawn into EDTA tubes, processed within 24 hours, and PBMCs were isolated by density gradient centrifugation. PBMCs destined for TCR sequencing were cryopreserved in liquid nitrogen and later thawed in a 37 °C water bath. A purity of at least 90% was achieved for sorted or isolated CD4+, CD8+ and CD8+ TEMRA cells.

The origin of this receptor is a human donor in good health. The material sequenced was CD4+ T cells from PBMCs. The chain couples TRBV6-5 to TRBJ2-7, with 12 bases in between that match TRBD1. The nucleotides read TGTGCCAGCAGTTACTCTCGGGCCGGGACAGGGGGCGTGGACGAGCAGTACTTC. Translated, it reads CASSYSRAGTGGVDEQYF.